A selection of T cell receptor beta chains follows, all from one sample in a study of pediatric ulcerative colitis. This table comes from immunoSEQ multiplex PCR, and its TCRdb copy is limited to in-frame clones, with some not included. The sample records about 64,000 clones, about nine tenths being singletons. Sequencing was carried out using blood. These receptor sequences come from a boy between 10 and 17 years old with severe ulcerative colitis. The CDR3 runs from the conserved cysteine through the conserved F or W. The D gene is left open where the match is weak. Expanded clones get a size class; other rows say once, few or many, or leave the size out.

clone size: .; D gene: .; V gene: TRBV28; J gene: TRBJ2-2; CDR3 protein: CASSLWGLGELFF; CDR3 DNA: TGTGCCAGCAGTTTATGGGGACTCGGGGAGCTGTTTTTT
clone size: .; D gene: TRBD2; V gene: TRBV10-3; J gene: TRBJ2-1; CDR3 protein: CAITRGGSSYNEQFF; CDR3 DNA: TGTGCCATCACCCGGGGGGGAAGCTCCTACAATGAGCAGTTCTTC
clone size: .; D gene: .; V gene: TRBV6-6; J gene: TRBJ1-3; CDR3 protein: CATGAGNTIYF; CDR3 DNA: TGTGCCACAGGGGCTGGAAACACCATATATTTT
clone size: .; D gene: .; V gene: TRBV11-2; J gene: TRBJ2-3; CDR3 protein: CASSLRDTQYF; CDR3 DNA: TGTGCCAGCAGCTTAAGAGATACGCAGTATTTT
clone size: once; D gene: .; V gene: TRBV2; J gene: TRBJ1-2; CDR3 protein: CASRAGVQTLDYGYTF; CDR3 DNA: TGTGCCAGCAGGGCCGGGGTCCAGACCCTAGACTATGGCTACACCTTC
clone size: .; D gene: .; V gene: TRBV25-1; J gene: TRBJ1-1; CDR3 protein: CASSSERGLNTEAFF; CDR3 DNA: TGTGCCAGCAGCTCCGAAAGAGGGTTGAACACTGAAGCTTTCTTT
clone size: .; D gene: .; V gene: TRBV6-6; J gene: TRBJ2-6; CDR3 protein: CASSYVASGANVLTF; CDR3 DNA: TGTGCCAGCAGTTATGTTGCTTCTGGGGCCAACGTCCTGACTTTC
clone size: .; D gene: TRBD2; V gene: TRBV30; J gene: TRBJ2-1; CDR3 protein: CAWSVKSGRQYNEQFF; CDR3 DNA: TGTGCCTGGAGTGTGAAAAGCGGGAGGCAGTACAATGAGCAGTTCTTC
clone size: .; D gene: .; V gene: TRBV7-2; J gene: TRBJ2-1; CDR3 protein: CASSLDSGAGEQFF; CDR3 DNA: TGTGCCAGCAGCTTAGATTCAGGAGCTGGTGAGCAGTTCTTC
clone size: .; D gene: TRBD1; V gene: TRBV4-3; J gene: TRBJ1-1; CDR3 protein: CASSPGGRNTEAFF; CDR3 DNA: TGCGCCAGCAGCCCAGGGGGGCGTAACACTGAAGCTTTCTTT
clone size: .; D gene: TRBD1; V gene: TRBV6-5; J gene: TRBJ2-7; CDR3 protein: CASSLRGQKAYEQYF; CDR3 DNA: TGTGCCAGCAGCTTACGGGGACAGAAGGCCTACGAGCAGTACTTC
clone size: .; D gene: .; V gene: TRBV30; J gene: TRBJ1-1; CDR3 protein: CAWSDGRRNTEAFF; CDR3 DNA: TGTGCCTGGAGTGACGGCAGGAGGAACACTGAAGCTTTCTTT
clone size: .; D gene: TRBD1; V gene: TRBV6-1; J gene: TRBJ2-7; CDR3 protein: CASSRTGDLSYEQYF; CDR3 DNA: TGTGCCAGCAGCCGAACAGGGGATCTTTCCTACGAGCAGTACTTC
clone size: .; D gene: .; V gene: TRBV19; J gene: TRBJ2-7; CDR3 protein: CASSIDRFASEQYF; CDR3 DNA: TGTGCCAGTAGTATAGATCGGTTCGCTAGCGAGCAGTACTTC
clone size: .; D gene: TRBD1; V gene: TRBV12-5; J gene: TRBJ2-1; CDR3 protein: CASDQTGGTEQFF; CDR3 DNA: TGTGCTAGTGATCAGACAGGGGGCACTGAGCAGTTCTTC
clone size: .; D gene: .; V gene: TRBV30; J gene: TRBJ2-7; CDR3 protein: CAWSVLGVREQYF; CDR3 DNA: TGTGCCTGGAGTGTACTTGGGGTGAGGGAGCAGTACTTC
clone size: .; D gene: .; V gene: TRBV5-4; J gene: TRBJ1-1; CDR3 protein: CASSRGQGMPEAFF; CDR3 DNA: TGTGCCAGCAGCCGAGGGCAGGGAATGCCTGAAGCTTTCTTT
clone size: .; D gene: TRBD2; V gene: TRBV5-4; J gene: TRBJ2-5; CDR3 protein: CASSLFVSGVQETQYF; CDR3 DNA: TGTGCCAGCAGCTTGTTTGTTAGCGGGGTTCAAGAGACCCAGTACTTC
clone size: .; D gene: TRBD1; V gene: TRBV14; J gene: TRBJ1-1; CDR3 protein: CASSRDRRYEAFF; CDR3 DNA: TGTGCCAGCAGCCGGGACAGAAGATATGAAGCTTTCTTT
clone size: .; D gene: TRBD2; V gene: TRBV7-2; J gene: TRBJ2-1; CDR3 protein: CASSLARTSPYNEQFF; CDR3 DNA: TGTGCCAGCAGCTTAGCGAGGACTAGCCCGTACAATGAGCAGTTCTTC
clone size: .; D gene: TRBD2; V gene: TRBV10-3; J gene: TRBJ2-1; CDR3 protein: CAIGTSGETEQFF; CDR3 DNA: TGTGCCATCGGGACTAGCGGTGAAACTGAGCAGTTCTTC
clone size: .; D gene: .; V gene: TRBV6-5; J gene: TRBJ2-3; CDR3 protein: CASSPPGTSTDTQYF; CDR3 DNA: TGTGCCAGCAGCCCTCCGGGGACTAGCACAGATACGCAGTATTTT
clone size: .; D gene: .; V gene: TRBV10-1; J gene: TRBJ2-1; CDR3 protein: CASSESASSYNEQFF; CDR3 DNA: TGCGCCAGCAGTGAGTCGGCGAGCTCCTACAATGAGCAGTTCTTC
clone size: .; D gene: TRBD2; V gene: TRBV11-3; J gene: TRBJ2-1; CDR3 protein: CASSPRTSGNNEQFF; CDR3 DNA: TGTGCCAGCAGCCCTCGGACTAGCGGGAACAATGAGCAGTTCTTC
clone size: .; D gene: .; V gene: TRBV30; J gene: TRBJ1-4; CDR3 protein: CAWRGGPLNEKLFF; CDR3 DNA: TGTGCCTGGAGAGGGGGTCCGCTTAATGAAAAACTGTTTTTT
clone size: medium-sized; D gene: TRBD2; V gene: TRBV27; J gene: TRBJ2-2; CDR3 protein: CASSPTSGFEELFF; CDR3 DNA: TGTGCCAGCAGCCCGACTAGCGGGTTCGAGGAGCTGTTTTTT
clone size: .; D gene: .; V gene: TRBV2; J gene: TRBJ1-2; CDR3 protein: CASSGPGDGYTF; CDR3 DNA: TGTGCCAGCAGTGGCCCAGGGGATGGCTACACCTTC
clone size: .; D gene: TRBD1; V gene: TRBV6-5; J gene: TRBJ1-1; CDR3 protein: CASSSEWDSNTEAFF; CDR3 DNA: TGTGCCAGCAGTTCCGAGTGGGACAGCAACACTGAAGCTTTCTTT
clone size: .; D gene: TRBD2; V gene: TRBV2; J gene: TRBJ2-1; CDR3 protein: CASSQGLAGFREEFF; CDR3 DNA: TGTGCCAGCAGTCAGGGACTAGCGGGTTTTCGAGAGGAGTTCTTC
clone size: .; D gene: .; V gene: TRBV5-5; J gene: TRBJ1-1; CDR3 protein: CASSLGQAGNTEAFF; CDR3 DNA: TGTGCCAGCAGCTTGGGGCAGGCAGGGAACACTGAAGCTTTCTTT
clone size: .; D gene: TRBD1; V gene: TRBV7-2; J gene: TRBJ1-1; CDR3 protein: CASSLQGAAEAFF; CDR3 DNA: TGTGCCAGCAGCTTGCAGGGGGCAGCTGAAGCTTTCTTT
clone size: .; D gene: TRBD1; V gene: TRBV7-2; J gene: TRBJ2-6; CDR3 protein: CASSLAGTAGANVLTF; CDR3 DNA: TGTGCCAGCAGCTTAGCCGGGACAGCTGGGGCCAACGTCCTGACTTTC
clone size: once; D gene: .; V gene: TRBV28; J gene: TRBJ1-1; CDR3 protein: CASSVSMSSEAFF; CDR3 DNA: TGTGCCAGCAGTGTATCCATGTCATCTGAAGCTTTCTTT
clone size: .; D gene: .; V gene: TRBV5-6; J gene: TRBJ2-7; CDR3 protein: CASSWQVSGTIYEQYF; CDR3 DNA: TGTGCCAGCAGCTGGCAGGTTTCGGGGACAATCTACGAGCAGTACTTC
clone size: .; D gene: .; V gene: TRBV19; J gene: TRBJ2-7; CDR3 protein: CASSVSGAYEQYF; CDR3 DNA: TGTGCCAGTAGTGTTAGCGGAGCCTACGAGCAGTACTTC
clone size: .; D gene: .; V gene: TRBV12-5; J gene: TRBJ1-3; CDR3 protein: CASGLGQAEGNTIYF; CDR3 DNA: TGTGCTAGTGGTTTAGGCCAGGCAGAGGGAAACACCATATATTTT
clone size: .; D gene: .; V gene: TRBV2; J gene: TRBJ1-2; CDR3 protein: CASSEDERRGYTF; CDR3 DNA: TGTGCCAGCAGTGAAGACGAGAGGCGAGGCTACACCTTC
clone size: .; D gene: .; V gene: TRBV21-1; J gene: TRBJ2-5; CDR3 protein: CASIPRQGETQYF; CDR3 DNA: TGTGCCAGCATCCCAAGACAGGGGGAGACCCAGTACTTC
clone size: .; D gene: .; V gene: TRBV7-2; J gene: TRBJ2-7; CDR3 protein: CASSLMGGVYEQYF; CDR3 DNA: TGTGCCAGCAGCTTAATGGGCGGGGTGTACGAGCAGTACTTC
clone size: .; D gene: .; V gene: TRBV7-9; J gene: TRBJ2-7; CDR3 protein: CASSPPSGGGISYEQYF; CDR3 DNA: TGTGCCAGCAGCCCCCCCTCCGGGGGCGGAATCTCCTACGAGCAGTACTTC
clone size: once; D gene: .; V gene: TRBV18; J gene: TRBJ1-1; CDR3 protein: CASATGRGTEAFF; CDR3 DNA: TGTGCCAGCGCCACAGGGCGGGGCACTGAAGCTTTCTTT
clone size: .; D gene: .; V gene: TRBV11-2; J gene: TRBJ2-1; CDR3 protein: CASSLGPTSNNEQFF; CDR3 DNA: TGTGCCAGCAGCTTAGGTCCTACCTCTAACAATGAGCAGTTCTTC
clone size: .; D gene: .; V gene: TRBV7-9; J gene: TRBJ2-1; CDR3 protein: CASSYKGEGAHEQFF; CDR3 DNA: TGTGCCAGCAGCTATAAGGGGGAGGGGGCGCATGAGCAGTTCTTC
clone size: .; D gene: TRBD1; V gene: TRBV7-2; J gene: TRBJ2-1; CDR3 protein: CASSSTGSLTYNEQFF; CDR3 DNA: TGTGCCAGCAGCTCGACAGGGTCGCTTACCTACAATGAGCAGTTCTTC
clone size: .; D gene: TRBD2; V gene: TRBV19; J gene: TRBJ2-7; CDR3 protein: CASSGGRASYEQYF; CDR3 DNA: TGTGCCAGTAGTGGGGGGAGGGCCTCCTACGAGCAGTACTTC
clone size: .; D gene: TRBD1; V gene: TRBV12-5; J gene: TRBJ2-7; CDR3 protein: CASLLSGTGGYEQYF; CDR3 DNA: TGTGCTAGCTTGTTAAGTGGGACAGGGGGCTACGAGCAGTACTTC
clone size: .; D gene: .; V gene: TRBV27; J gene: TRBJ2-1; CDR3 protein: CASSLTGLPAYNEQFF; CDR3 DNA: TGTGCCAGCAGTTTAACGGGACTCCCAGCCTACAATGAGCAGTTCTTC
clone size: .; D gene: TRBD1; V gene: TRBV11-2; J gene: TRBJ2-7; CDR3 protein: CASSLDLGQGHEQYF; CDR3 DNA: TGTGCCAGCAGCTTAGATTTGGGACAGGGGCACGAGCAGTACTTC
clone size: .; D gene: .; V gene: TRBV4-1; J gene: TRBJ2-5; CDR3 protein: CASGLVTAETQYF; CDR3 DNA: TGCGCCAGCGGTCTAGTGACGGCAGAGACCCAGTACTTC
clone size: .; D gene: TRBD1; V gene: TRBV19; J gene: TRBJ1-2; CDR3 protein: CASSQQTTGAGYTF; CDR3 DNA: TGTGCCAGTAGTCAACAGACGACAGGGGCTGGCTACACCTTC
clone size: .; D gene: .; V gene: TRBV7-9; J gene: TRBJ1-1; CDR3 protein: CASSLDPGSYTEAFF; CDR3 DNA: TGTGCCAGCAGCCTTGATCCCGGTTCGTACACTGAAGCTTTCTTT
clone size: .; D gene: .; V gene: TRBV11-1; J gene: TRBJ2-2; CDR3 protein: CASSLLNTGELFF; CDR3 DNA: TGTGCCAGCAGCTTATTGAACACCGGGGAGCTGTTTTTT
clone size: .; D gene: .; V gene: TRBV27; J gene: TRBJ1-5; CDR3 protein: CASSLAGPPAFSNQPQHF; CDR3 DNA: TGTGCCAGCAGTTTAGCTGGCCCCCCTGCTTTTAGCAATCAGCCCCAGCATTTT
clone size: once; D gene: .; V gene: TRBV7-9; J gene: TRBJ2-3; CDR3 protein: CASSLSGGTDTQYF; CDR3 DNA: TGTGCCAGCAGCTTATCCGGAGGCACAGATACGCAGTATTTT
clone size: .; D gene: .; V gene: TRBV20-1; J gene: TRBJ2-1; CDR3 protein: CSAVTYNEQFF; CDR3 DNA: TGCAGTGCCGTTACGTACAATGAGCAGTTCTTC
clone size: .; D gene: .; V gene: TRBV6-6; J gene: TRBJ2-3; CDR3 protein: CASSYEGGADTQYF; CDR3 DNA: TGTGCCAGCAGTTACGAGGGGGGGGCAGATACGCAGTATTTT
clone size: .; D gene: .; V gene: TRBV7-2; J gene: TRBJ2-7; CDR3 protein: CASSFGGFIYEQYF; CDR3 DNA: TGTGCCAGCAGCTTCGGGGGTTTTATTTACGAGCAGTACTTC
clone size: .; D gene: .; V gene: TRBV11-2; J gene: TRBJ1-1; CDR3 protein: CASSLGSSNTEAFF; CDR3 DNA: TGTGCCAGCAGCTTGGGATCATCGAACACTGAAGCTTTCTTT
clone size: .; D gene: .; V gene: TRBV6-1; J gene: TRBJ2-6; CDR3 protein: CASSVQGSGANVLTF; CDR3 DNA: TGTGCCAGCAGTGTCCAGGGCTCTGGGGCCAACGTCCTGACTTTC
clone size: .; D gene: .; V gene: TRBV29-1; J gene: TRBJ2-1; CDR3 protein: CSARTGGPDEQFF; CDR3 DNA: TGCAGCGCCCGGACAGGAGGGCCGGATGAGCAGTTCTTC